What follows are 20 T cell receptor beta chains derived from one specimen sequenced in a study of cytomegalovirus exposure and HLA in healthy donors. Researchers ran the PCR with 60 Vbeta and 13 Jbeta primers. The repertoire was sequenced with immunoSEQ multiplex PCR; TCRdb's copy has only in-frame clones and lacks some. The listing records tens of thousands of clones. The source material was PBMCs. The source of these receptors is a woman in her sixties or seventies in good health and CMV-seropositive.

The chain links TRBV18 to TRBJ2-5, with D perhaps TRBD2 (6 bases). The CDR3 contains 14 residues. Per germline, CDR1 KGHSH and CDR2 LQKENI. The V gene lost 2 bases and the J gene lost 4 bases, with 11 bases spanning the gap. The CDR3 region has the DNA TGTGCCAGCTCACCATGGGCGGGGCCAGAGACCCAGTACTTC. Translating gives CASSPWAGPETQYF.

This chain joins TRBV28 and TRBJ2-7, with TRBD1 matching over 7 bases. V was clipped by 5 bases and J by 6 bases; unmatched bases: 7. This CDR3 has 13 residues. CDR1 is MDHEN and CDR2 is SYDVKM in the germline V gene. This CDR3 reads CASSLRDSCEQYF. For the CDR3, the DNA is TGTGCCAGCAGTCTCCGGGACAGCTGCGAGCAGTACTTC.

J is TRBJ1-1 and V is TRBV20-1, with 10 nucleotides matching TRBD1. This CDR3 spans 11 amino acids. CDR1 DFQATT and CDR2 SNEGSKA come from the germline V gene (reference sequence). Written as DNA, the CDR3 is TGCGGGGGACAGGGGCCCACTGAAGCTTTCTTT. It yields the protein CGGQGPTEAFF.

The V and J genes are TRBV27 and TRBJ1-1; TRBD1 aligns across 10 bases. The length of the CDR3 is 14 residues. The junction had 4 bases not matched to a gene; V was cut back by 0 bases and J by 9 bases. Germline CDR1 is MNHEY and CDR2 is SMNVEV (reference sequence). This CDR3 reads CASSLSRDRGKAFF. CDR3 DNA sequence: TGTGCCAGCAGTTTATCGAGGGACAGGGGCAAAGCTTTCTTT.

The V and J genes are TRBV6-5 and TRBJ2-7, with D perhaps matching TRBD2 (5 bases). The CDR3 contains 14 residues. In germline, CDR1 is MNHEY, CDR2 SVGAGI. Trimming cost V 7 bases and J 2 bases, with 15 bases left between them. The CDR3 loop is CASIPAGGAYEQYF. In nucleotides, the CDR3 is TGTGCCAGCATCCCGGCGGGCGGCGCCTACGAGCAGTACTTC.

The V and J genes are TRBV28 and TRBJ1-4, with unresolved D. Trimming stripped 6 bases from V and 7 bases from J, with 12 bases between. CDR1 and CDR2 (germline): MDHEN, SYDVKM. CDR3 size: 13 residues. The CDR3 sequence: CASRFGEFEKLFF. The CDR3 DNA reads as TGTGCCAGCAGGTTCGGGGAGTTTGAAAAACTGTTTTTT.

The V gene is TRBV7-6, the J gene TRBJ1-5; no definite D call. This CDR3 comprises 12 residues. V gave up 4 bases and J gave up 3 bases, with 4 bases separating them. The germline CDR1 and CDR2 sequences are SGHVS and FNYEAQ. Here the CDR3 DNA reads TGTGCCAGCAGCTACTACAATCAGCCCCAGCATTTT. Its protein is CASSYYNQPQHF. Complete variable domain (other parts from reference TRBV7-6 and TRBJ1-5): GAGVSQSPRYKVTKRGQDVALRCDPISGHVSLYWYRQALGQGPEFLTYFNYEAQQDKSGLPNDRFSAERPEGSISTLTIQRTEQRDSAMYRCASSYYNQPQHFGDGTRLSIL.

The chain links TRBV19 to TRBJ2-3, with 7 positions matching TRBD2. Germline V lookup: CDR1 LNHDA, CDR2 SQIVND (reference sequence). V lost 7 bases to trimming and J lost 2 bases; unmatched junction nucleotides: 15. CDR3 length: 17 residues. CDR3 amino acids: CASTQTGLAANTDTQYF. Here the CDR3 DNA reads TGTGCCAGTACCCAAACGGGGCTAGCGGCCAACACAGATACGCAGTATTTT.

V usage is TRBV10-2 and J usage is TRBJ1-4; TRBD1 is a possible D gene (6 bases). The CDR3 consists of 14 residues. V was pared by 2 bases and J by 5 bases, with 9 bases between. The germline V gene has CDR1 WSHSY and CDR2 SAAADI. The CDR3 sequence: CASSEGRGNEKLFF. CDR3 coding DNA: TGCGCCAGCAGTGAGGGGAGGGGGAATGAAAAACTGTTTTTT.

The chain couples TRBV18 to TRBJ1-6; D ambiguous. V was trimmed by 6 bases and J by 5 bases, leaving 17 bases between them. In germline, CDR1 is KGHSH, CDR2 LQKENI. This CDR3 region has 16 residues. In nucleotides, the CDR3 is TGTGCCAGCTCCGCCCTCGCTGGGCGGGATAATTCACCCCTCCACTTT. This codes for CASSALAGRDNSPLHF.

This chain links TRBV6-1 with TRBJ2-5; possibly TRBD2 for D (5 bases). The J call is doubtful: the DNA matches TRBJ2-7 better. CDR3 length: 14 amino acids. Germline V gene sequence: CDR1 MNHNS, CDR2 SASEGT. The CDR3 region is CASSEWGVTYEQYF. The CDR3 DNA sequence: TGTGCCAGCAGTGAATGGGGAGTTACCTACGAGCAGTACTTC.

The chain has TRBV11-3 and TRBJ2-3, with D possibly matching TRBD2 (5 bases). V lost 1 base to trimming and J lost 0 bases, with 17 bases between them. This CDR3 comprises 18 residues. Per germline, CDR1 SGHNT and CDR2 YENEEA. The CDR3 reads CASSLAGNSARSTDTQYF. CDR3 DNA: TGTGCCAGCAGCTTAGCCGGCAATAGCGCCCGGAGCACAGATACGCAGTATTTT.

The CDR3 DNA reads TGTGCCAGTAGCCTGACCGGGACAGATAACTATGGCTACACCTTC. It encodes CASSLTGTDNYGYTF. The chain has TRBV19 and TRBJ1-2, with 7 nucleotides matching TRBD1. V was pared by 6 bases and J by 1 base, with 8 bases of the junction left unmatched. CDR3 length: 15 residues. The germline CDR1 and CDR2 sequences are LNHDA and SQIVND (reference sequence).

CDR3 sequence reads: CASSVGQGDQPQHF. As DNA, the CDR3 is TGCGCCAGCAGCGTGGGACAGGGGGATCAGCCCCAGCATTTT. The gene calls are TRBV5-1 and TRBJ1-5; 11 bases align to TRBD1. The V gene's germline CDR1 is SGHRS and CDR2 YFSETQ. Losses at the gene ends were 4 bases for V and 5 bases for J; bases not matched to a gene: 2. The CDR3 contains 14 residues.

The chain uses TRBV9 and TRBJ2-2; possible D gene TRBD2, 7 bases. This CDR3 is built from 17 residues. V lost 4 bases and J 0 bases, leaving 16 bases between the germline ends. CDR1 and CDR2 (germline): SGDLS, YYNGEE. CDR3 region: CASSPRGGGSNTGELFF. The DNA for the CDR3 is TGTGCCAGCAGCCCTAGAGGGGGAGGGTCGAACACCGGGGAGCTGTTTTTT.

CDR3 coding DNA: TGTGCCAGCAAAACAGGGATCACTGAAGCTTTCTTT. Its protein product is CASKTGITEAFF. The chain links TRBV28 to TRBJ1-1, with D possibly matching TRBD1 (6 bases). V dropped 7 bases and J dropped 4 bases, with 10 bases sitting between them. This CDR3 is 12 amino acids long. Germline loops: CDR1 MDHEN, CDR2 SYDVKM.

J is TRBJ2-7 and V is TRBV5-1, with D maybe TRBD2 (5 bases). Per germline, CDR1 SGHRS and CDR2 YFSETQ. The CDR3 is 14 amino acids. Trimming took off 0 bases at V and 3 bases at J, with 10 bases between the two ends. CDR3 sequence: CASSLAGRGYEQYF. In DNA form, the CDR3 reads TGCGCCAGCAGCTTGGCCGGTCGGGGCTACGAGCAGTACTTC.

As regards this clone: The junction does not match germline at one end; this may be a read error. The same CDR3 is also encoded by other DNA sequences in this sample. The CDR3 sequence: CASSQAPGPSSYNSPLHF. In DNA form, the CDR3 reads TGCGCCAGCAGCCAAGCGCCAGGGCCGAGCTCCTATAATTCACCCCTACACTTT. The chain recombines TRBV4-3 with TRBJ1-6; tentative D call: TRBD1 (5 bases). The germline V gene encodes CDR1 LGHNA and CDR2 YSLEER. CDR3 length equals 18 residues.

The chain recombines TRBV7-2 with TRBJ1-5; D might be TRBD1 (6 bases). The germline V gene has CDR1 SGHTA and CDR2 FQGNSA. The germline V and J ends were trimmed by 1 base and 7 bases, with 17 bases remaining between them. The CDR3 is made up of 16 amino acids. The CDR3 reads CASSLGTGRLGQPQHF. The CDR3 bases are TGTGCCAGCAGCTTAGGTACAGGGCGATTGGGACAGCCCCAGCATTTT.

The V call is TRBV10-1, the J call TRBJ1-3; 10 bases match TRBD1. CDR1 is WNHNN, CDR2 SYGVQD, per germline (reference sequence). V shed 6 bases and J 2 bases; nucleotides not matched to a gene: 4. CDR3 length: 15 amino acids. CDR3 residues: CASRAGTGAGNTIYF. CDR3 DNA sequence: TGCGCCAGCAGAGCCGGGACAGGGGCTGGAAACACCATATATTTT.